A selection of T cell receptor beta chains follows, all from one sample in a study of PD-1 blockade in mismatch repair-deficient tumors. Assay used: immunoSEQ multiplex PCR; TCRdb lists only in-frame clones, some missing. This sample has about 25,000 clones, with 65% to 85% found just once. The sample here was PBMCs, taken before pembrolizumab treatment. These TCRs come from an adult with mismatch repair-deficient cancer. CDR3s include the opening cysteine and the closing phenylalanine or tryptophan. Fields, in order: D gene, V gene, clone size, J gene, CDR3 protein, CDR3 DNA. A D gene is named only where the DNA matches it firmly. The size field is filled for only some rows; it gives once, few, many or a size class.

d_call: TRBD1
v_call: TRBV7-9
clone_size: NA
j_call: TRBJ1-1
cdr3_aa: CASSARQGARNTEAFF
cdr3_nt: TGTGCCAGCAGCGCCCGACAGGGGGCGCGGAACACTGAAGCTTTCTTT

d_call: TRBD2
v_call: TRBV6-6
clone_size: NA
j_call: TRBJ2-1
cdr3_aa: CASSYTSGSRGLEQFF
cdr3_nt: TGTGCCAGCAGTTATACGAGCGGGAGTCGCGGCTTGGAGCAGTTCTTC

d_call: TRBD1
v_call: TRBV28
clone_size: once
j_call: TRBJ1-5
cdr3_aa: CASSLGTANQPQHF
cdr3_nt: TGTGCCAGCAGTTTGGGGACAGCAAATCAGCCCCAGCATTTT

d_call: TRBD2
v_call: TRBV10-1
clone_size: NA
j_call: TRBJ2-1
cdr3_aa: CATRGLAGGLRYNEQFF
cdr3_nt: TGCGCCACCAGGGGACTAGCGGGAGGGCTGCGCTACAATGAGCAGTTCTTC

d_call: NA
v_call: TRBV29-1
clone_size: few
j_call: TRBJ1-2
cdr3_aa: CSVVWGEGKYGYTF
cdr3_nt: TGCAGCGTTGTTTGGGGAGAAGGGAAGTATGGCTACACCTTC

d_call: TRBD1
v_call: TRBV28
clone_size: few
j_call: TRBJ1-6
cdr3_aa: CATRQGVSPLHF
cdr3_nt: TGTGCCACCAGACAGGGAGTCTCACCCCTCCACTTT

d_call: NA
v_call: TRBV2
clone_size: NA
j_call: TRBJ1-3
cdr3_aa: CASGSQGVTGNTIYF
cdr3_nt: TGTGCCAGCGGATCACAGGGAGTTACTGGAAACACCATATATTTT

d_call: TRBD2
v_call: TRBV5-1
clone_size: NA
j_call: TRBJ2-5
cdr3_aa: CASSLDGRDVETQYF
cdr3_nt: TGCGCCAGCAGCTTGGACGGGAGGGACGTGGAGACCCAGTACTTC

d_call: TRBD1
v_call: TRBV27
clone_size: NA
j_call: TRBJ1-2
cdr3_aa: CASSAWDRDYYGYTF
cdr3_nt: TGTGCCAGCAGTGCCTGGGACAGAGATTACTATGGCTACACCTTC

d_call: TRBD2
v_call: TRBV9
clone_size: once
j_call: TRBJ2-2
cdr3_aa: CASSQLIAGAGELFF
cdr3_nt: TGTGCCAGCAGCCAACTGATAGCGGGAGCTGGGGAGCTGTTTTTT

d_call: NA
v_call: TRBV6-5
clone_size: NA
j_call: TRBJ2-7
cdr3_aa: CASSYSDGSSYEQYF
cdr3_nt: TGTGCCAGCAGTTACTCGGACGGGAGCTCCTACGAGCAGTACTTC

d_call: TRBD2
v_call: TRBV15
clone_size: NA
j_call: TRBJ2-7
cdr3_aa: CATSGGTSGVREQYF
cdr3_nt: TGTGCCACCAGCGGGGGAACTAGCGGGGTTCGGGAGCAGTACTTC

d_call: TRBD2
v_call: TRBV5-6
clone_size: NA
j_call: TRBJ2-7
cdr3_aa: CASSLGGLAGVDEQYF
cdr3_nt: TGTGCCAGCAGCTTGGGGGGACTAGCGGGAGTAGACGAGCAGTACTTC

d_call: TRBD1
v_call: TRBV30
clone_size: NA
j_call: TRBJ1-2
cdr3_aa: CAWSTDPTGAPPYGYTF
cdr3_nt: TGTGCCTGGAGTACGGATCCTACAGGGGCCCCGCCCTATGGCTACACCTTC

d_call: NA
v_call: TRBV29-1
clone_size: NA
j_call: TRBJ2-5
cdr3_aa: CSVEYLGGEGTQYF
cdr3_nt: TGCAGCGTTGAGTACCTAGGAGGCGAGGGGACCCAGTACTTC

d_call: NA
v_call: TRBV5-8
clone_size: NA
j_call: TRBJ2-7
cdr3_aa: CASSFWAIRNEQYF
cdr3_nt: TGTGCCAGCAGCTTTTGGGCAATCCGGAACGAGCAGTACTTC

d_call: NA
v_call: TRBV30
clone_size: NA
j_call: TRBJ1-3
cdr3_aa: CAWSDGTLSGNTIYF
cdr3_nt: TGTGCCTGGAGCGATGGCACCCTCTCTGGAAACACCATATATTTT

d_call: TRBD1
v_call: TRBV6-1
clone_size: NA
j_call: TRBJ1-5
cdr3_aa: CASAGTAYQPQHF
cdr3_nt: TGTGCCAGCGCTGGGACAGCGTATCAGCCCCAGCATTTT

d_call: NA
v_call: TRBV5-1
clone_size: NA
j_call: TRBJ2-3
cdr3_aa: CASSLASGGDTQYF
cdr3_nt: TGCGCCAGCAGCTTGGCCTCAGGAGGAGATACGCAGTATTTT

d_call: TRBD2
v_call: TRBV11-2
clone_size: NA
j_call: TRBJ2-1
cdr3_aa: CASSLDGRGLALISYNEQFF
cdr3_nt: TGTGCCAGCAGCTTAGACGGCCGAGGACTAGCGCTTATCTCCTACAATGAGCAGTTCTTC

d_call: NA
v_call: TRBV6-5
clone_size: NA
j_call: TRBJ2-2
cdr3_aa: CASRHYSGELFF
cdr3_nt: TGTGCCAGCAGACATTATTCCGGGGAGCTGTTTTTT

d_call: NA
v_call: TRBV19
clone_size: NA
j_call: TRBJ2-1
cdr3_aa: CASSIIGGREVKFF
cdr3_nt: TGTGCCAGTAGTATAATAGGAGGCAGGGAGGTTAAGTTCTTC

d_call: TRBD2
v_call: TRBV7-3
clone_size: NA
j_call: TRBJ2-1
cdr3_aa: CASSLAGGTYNEQFF
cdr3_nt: TGTGCCAGCAGTTTAGCGGGAGGGACCTACAATGAGCAGTTCTTC

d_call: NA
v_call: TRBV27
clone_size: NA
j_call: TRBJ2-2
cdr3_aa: CASSLGASTGELFF
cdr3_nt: TGTGCCAGCAGTTTAGGGGCGAGCACCGGGGAGCTGTTTTTT

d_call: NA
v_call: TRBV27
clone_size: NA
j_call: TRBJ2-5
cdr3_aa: CASRNRDSPWETQYF
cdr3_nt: TGTGCCAGCAGAAACCGGGACTCCCCCTGGGAGACCCAGTACTTC

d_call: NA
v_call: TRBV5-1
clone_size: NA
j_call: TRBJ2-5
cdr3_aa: CASSERDSREETQYF
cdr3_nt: TGCGCCAGCAGCGAACGGGACTCCCGGGAGGAGACCCAGTACTTC

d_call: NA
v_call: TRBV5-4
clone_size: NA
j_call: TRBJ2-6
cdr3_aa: CASSFYSGANVLTF
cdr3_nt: TGTGCCAGCAGCTTTTACTCTGGGGCCAACGTCCTGACTTTC

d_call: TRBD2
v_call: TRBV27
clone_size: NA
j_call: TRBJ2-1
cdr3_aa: CASSFLVSGREKGEQFF
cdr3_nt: TGTGCCAGCAGTTTTTTAGTGTCGGGGCGGGAGAAGGGTGAGCAGTTCTTC

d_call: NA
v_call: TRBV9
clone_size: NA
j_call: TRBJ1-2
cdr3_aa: CASSPDMGYGYTF
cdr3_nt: TGTGCCAGCAGCCCTGACATGGGCTATGGCTACACCTTC

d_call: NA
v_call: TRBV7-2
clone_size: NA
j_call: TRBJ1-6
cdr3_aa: CASSPPRPGDSPLHF
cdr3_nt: TGTGCCAGCAGCCCCCCTCGGCCGGGGGATTCACCCCTCCACTTT

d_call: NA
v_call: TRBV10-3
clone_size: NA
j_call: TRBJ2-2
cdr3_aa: CAISGTQGYTGELFF
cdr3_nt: TGTGCCATCAGTGGCACCCAGGGGTACACCGGGGAGCTGTTTTTT

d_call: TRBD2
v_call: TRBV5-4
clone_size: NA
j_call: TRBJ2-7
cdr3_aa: CASSQGLAGGTYEQYF
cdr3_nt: TGTGCCAGCAGCCAGGGACTAGCGGGAGGGACCTACGAGCAGTACTTC

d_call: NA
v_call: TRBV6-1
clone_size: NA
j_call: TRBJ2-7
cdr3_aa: CASSDQGPVEQYF
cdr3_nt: TGTGCCAGCAGTGATCAGGGGCCGGTTGAGCAGTACTTC

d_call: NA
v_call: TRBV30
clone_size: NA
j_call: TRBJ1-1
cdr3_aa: CARTGHGLGTEAFF
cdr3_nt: TGTGCGAGGACGGGACACGGTTTGGGAACTGAAGCTTTCTTT

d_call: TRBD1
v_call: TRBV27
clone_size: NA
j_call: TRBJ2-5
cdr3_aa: CASSLGGGVQETQYF
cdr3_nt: TGTGCCAGCAGTCTAGGGGGCGGAGTCCAAGAGACCCAGTACTTC

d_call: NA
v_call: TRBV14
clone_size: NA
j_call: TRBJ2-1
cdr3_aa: CASAAGSGEQFF
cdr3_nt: TGTGCCAGCGCGGCGGGTTCCGGTGAGCAGTTCTTC

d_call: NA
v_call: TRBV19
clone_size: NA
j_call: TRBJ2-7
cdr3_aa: CASSPSAVRYEQYF
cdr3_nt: TGTGCCAGTAGTCCCAGTGCGGTGAGATACGAGCAGTACTTC

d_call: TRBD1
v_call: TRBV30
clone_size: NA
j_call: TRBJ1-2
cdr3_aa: CASIQGAVGYTF
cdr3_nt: TGTGCCTCGATTCAGGGGGCAGTTGGCTACACCTTC

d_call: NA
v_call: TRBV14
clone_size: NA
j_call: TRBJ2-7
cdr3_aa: CASSQRDSSYEQYF
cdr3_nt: TGTGCCAGCAGCCAACGTGACAGTTCCTACGAGCAGTACTTC

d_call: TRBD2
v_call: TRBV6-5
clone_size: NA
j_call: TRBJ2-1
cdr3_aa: CASRVSGSSYNEQFF
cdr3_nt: TGTGCCAGCAGAGTCAGCGGGAGCTCCTACAATGAGCAGTTCTTC

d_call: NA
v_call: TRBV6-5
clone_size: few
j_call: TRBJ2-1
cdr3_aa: CASSYQGREQFF
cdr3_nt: TGTGCCAGCAGTTACCAGGGAAGGGAGCAGTTCTTC

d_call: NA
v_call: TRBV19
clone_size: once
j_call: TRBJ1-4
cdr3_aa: CASSKPSGAYNEKLFF
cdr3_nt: TGTGCCAGTAGTAAACCCTCAGGGGCCTATAATGAAAAACTGTTTTTT

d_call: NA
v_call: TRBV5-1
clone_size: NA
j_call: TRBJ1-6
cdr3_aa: CASSLAGRGSPLHF
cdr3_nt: TGCGCCAGCAGCTTGGCTGGCAGGGGTTCGCCCCTCCACTTT